This T cell receptor beta chain was captured in a study of blood T cell repertoires in COVID-19. Study background: The study drew acute and convalescent COVID-19 samples from the United States, Italy and Spain.

V dropped 0 bases and J dropped 2; count of bases not matched to a gene: 9. The germline V gene has CDR1 SGHRS and CDR2 YFSETQ. This CDR3 is 17 amino acids long. Clones were sequenced by immunoSEQ multiplex PCR, and TCRdb holds only the in-frame ones, with some missing. The data hold 150,000 to 200,000 clones, with about 88% observed a single time. The chain combines TRBV5-1 with TRBJ2-5; TRBD2 agrees at 8 bases. The specimen was peripheral blood. This sequence originates from a man aged 55 to 70 with active or convalescent COVID-19. The CDR3, as DNA: TGCGCCAGCAGCTTGGCTGAGCGGGGGCGGGGGCAAGAGACCCAGTACTTC. Translating gives CASSLAERGRGQETQYF.